The present T cell receptor beta chain was sequenced within a study of Ad26.COV2.S vaccination and SARS-CoV-2 variants. Looking at the study overall: Intramuscular Ad26.COV2.S at 5x10^10 or 1x10^11 viral particles.

The treatment was: roughly 19 received Ad26.COV2.S at low or high dose, single or two shots; 5 received placebo; per-sample allocation not given. Day 63 following the first vaccine or placebo injection was when the samples were taken. About this clone: Its target is not known.

This CDR3 has 15 residues. Between the trimmed V and J ends, which lost 1 base and 4 bases, there was a span of 14 bases. Germline values: CDR1 SGHRS, CDR2 YFSETQ. Clones were read by immunoSEQ multiplex PCR, and TCRdb kept only the in-frame ones, dropping some. The sample lists over 350,000 clones, less than 90% occurring once. Whole-study results and caveats: Non-spike TCR breadth did not differ much between vaccine and placebo recipients.

The V call is TRBV5-1, the J call TRBJ2-5, with a possible D match to TRBD1 (6 bases). This TCR derives from a person aged 18-60 years who received the Ad26.COV2.S COVID-19 vaccine or a placebo. Sequencing was performed on peripheral blood, taken in a trial of Ad26.COV2.S vaccine versus placebo. The CDR3: CASSLPGAAGETQYF. The DNA for the CDR3 is TGCGCCAGCAGCTTGCCAGGGGCGGCTGGAGAGACCCAGTACTTC.